This passage covers 4 T cell receptor beta chains from one sample sequenced in a study of blood T cell repertoires in COVID-19. Libraries were prepared by immunoSEQ multiplex PCR; TCRdb keeps only in-frame clonotypes and omits some of them. The data contain about 250,000 clones, 70% to 90% of them singletons. Source material: PBMCs or T cells enriched from blood (not recorded which). These receptors came from a woman between 50 and 59 years old who had been exposed to COVID-19.

In DNA, the CDR3 is TGTGCCAGCTCACCCGTACAGGGGTTCGGAAACACCATATATTTT. As protein: CASSPVQGFGNTIYF. The rearrangement links TRBV18 to TRBJ1-3, with 7 bases lining up with TRBD1. From germline, CDR1 is KGHSH and CDR2 LQKENI. CDR3 length: 15 residues. The ends lost 3 bases at V and 4 bases at J; junction bases unmatched: 6.

The chain is built from TRBV3-1 (or the pseudogene TRBV3-2) and TRBJ1-6, with unresolved D. The CDR3 spans 13 residues. Germline values: CDR1 LGHDT, CDR2 YNNKEL (reference sequence). V lost 1 base to trimming and J lost 10 bases, with 8 bases between them. DNA for the CDR3: TGTGCCAGCAGCCAAGTCAACAGCTCACCCCTCCACTTT. This encodes CASSQVNSSPLHF.

The chain couples TRBV10-2 to TRBJ2-2, with 8 bases that match TRBD2. V lost 4 bases, J lost 6 bases, and 7 bases stayed unmatched. The CDR3 has 15 amino acids. In germline, CDR1 is WSHSY, CDR2 SAAADI. CDR3: CASSAERGTPGELFF. The CDR3 DNA sequence: TGCGCCAGCAGTGCAGAGCGGGGGACTCCCGGGGAGCTGTTTTTT.

V and J are TRBV19 and TRBJ1-1; D not resolved. V lost 7 bases to trimming and J lost 5 bases, with 20 bases between them. The CDR3 consists of 15 residues. Germline V gene sequence: CDR1 LNHDA, CDR2 SQIVND (reference sequence). CDR3 bases: TGTGCCAGTAAGGTGGTTTTAGGCGGTGGGACTGAAGCTTTCTTT. Its protein is CASKVVLGGGTEAFF.